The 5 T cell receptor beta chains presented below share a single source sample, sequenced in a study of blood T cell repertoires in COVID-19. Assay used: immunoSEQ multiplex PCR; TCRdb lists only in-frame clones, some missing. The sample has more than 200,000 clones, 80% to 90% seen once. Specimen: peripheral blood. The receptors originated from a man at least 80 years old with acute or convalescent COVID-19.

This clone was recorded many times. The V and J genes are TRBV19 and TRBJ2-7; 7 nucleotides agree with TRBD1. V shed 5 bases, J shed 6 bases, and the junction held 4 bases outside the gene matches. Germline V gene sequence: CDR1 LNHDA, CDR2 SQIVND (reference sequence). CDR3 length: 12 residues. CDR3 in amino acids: CASSDRAGEQYF. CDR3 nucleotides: TGTGCCAGTAGTGACAGGGCAGGCGAGCAGTACTTC.

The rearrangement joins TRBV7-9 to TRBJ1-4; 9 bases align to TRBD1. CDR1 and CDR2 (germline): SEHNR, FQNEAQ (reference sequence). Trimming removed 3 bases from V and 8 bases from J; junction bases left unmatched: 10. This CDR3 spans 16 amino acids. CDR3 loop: CASSLATGGAWEKLFF. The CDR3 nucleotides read TGTGCCAGCAGCTTGGCTACAGGGGGCGCTTGGGAAAAACTGTTTTTT.

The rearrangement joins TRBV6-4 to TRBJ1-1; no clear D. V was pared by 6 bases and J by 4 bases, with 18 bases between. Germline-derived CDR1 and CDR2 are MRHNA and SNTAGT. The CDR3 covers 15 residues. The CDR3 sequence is CASSAQGLGVTEAFF. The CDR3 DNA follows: TGTGCCAGCAGCGCCCAAGGGTTGGGAGTCACTGAAGCTTTCTTT.

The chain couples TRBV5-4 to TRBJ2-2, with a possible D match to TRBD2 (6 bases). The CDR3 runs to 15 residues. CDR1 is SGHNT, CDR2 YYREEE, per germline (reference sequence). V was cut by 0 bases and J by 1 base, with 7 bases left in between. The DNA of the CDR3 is TGTGCCAGCAGCTTGGTCGGGAGGAACACCGGGGAGCTGTTTTTT. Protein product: CASSLVGRNTGELFF.

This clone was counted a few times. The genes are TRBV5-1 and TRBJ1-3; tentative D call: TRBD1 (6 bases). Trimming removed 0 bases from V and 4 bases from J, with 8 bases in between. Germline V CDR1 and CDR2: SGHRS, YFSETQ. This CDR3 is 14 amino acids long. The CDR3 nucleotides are TGCGCCAGCAGCTTGGCAGGGGCCGGAAACACCATATATTTT. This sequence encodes CASSLAGAGNTIYF.